One sample yielded the 9 T cell receptor beta chains listed below, sequenced in a study of a mutant IDH1 vaccine in newly diagnosed glioma (dated by TCRdb to the early 2020s). No antigens are known for them. The method behind the library was the immunoSEQ multiplex PCR assay. TCRdb's version of the immuneACCESS table is confined to in-frame rearrangements and falls short of the full clone set. An unresolved V gene accounts for under half of the shortfall where checked; the remainder is of unknown origin. The sample table contains approximately 25,000 clones; only one count was recorded for about 80% of them. The top ten clones comprise around 3.8% of the sample. Sample time point, as interpreted from the label and publication: week 47, end of study. A 20-mer mutant IDH1 peptide at 300 micrograms in Montanide made up each vaccine dose, which was injected subcutaneously together with topical imiquimod.

The material was PBMCs, obtained from a glioma patient whose treatment included an IDH1 peptide vaccine. These receptors all come from a man in his forties with glioma. Some clones in this sample may be carry-over from other donors' samples.

V and J are TRBV25-1 and TRBJ2-7; 8 nucleotides line up with TRBD2. In germline, CDR1 is MGHDK, CDR2 SYGVNS. V shed 5 bases and J 2 bases; nucleotides not matched to a gene: 5. The CDR3 sequence is 14 residues long. CDR3: CASSFGTRAYEQYF. DNA of the CDR3: TGTGCCAGCAGTTTCGGGACTAGGGCCTACGAGCAGTACTTC.

The CDR3 DNA follows: TGTGCCAGCAGCTTGGGGGCAGGGGAAGAGACTAATGAAAAACTGTTTTTT. Its protein product is CASSLGAGEETNEKLFF. The chain carries TRBV5-5 and TRBJ1-4, with D possibly TRBD1 on 6 matching bases. Per germline, CDR1 SGHKS and CDR2 YYEKEE (reference sequence). This CDR3 contains 17 residues. Between the trimmed V and J ends, which lost 0 bases and 2 bases, there was a span of 14 bases.

CDR3 DNA sequence: TGTGCCAGCAGTGAAGAGAGGGACTCGCGCAATGAGCAGTTCTTC. It is translated as CASSEERDSRNEQFF. The V and J genes are TRBV6-1 and TRBJ2-1, with TRBD2 as a possible D gene (6 bases). The germline gives CDR1 MNHNS, CDR2 SASEGT. The CDR3 loop spans 15 amino acids. Between the trimmed V and J ends, which lost 1 base and 6 bases, there was a span of 13 bases.

The CDR3 DNA sequence: TGTGCCAGCAGTGAAGTTTACAGGGACGAGCAGTACTTC. This gives the protein CASSEVYRDEQYF. J is TRBJ2-7 and V is TRBV6-1; TRBD1 might be the D (6 bases). Trimming removed 1 base at V and 5 bases at J, with 9 bases between. Germline V lookup: CDR1 MNHNS, CDR2 SASEGT. CDR3 length: 13 amino acids.

The chain employs TRBV7-9 and TRBJ1-1; perhaps TRBD1 as D (6 bases). The V end was cut by 7 bases, the J end by 2 bases, with 23 bases between. Looked up from germline, CDR1 is SEHNR and CDR2 is FQNEAQ (reference sequence). This CDR3 comprises 17 residues. CDR3 sequence (DNA): TGTGCCAGCATCTCACCCTACAGGGCAGGCCCTAACACTGAAGCTTTCTTT. Protein: CASISPYRAGPNTEAFF.

V usage is TRBV7-9 and J usage is TRBJ1-1; 9 positions agree with TRBD1. Per germline, CDR1 SEHNR and CDR2 FQNEAQ (reference sequence). CDR3 size: 14 residues. The V segment lost 0 bases and the J segment 5 bases; nucleotides outside the gene matches: 1. CDR3: CASSLAGTGTEAFF. CDR3 in DNA: TGTGCCAGCAGCTTAGCCGGGACAGGGACTGAAGCTTTCTTT.

There are a few counts of this clone. The gene calls are TRBV7-2 and TRBJ1-2; 7 bases fit TRBD1. Per the germline V gene, CDR1 is SGHTA and CDR2 is FQGNSA. This CDR3 has 16 amino acids. V shed 3 bases, J shed 7 bases, and the junction held 14 bases outside the gene matches. CDR3 residues: CASSFGAGQKFRGYTF. In DNA, the CDR3 is TGTGCCAGCAGCTTCGGGGCGGGACAGAAGTTCCGTGGCTACACCTTC.

This chain links TRBV18 with TRBJ1-1; the D is unclear. The CDR3 length is 15 residues. The germline gives CDR1 KGHSH, CDR2 LQKENI. V lost 1 base, J lost 1 base, and 10 bases lay in between. CDR3 region: CASSPQTTANTEAFF. CDR3 sequence (DNA): TGTGCCAGCTCACCACAGACTACAGCGAACACTGAAGCTTTCTTT.

This chain joins TRBV9 and TRBJ2-7; tentative D call: TRBD2 (6 bases). Trimming left V 4 bases short and J 3 bases short, with 17 bases between. The length of the CDR3 is 15 residues. Germline loops: CDR1 SGDLS, CDR2 YYNGEE. This CDR3 is CASSTAGQGRYEQYF. CDR3 bases: TGTGCCAGCAGCACCGCGGGGCAGGGTCGCTACGAGCAGTACTTC.